The 20 T cell receptor beta chains below come from one sample, sequenced in a study of T cells in Graves' hyperthyroidism and ophthalmopathy. TCR beta CDR3 regions were amplified from RNA. TCR CDR3 regions were first amplified by RT-PCR with HTBI primers. TCRdb independently ran MiXCR on the multiplex PCR reads; one entry per CDR3 protein. Of 400,000 to 500,000 distinct CDR3 sequences listed, around 15% were seen once; the top ten hold less than 20%. The sequenced material came from blood. Receptor source: a woman between 18 and 29 years old with Graves' hyperthyroidism.

Ten or more counts support this clonotype. The J gene is TRBJ2-1, the V gene TRBV19; D may be TRBD2 (5 bases). This CDR3 has 13 amino acids. V lost 3 bases and J 6 bases, leaving 9 bases between the germline ends. Looked up from germline, CDR1 is LNHDA and CDR2 is SQIVND (reference sequence). CDR3 protein: CASSIGKFNEQFF. The CDR3 coding sequence is TGTGCCAGTAGTATCGGGAAGTTCAATGAGCAGTTCTTC.

The chain employs TRBV12-3 or TRBV12-4 and TRBJ2-3; weak D call: TRBD2 (6 bases). This CDR3 is built from 18 residues. Trimming removed 1 base at V and 0 bases at J, with 17 bases between. Written as DNA, the CDR3 is TGTGCCAGCAGTTTAGTCTTTGGCGCGGGGACTAGCACAGATACGCAGTATTTT. Translation: CASSLVFGAGTSTDTQYF.

The table lists this clonotype with many counts. This chain connects TRBV12-3 or TRBV12-4 to TRBJ2-7; 8 positions agree with TRBD2. The J segment lost 2 bases and the V segment lost 7 bases, leaving 13 bases of the junction unmatched. The CDR3 loop spans 16 amino acids. The CDR3: CASTTSLAGGTYEQYF. CDR3 DNA: TGTGCCAGCACCACCTCTCTGGCGGGAGGAACCTACGAGCAGTACTTC.

Many counts were recorded for this clonotype. The chain recombines TRBV12-3 or TRBV12-4 with TRBJ1-1; a weak D match, TRBD1 (5 bases). This CDR3 has 12 residues. V was trimmed by 3 bases and J by 7 bases, leaving 9 bases between them. For the CDR3, the DNA is TGTGCCAGCAGTTTCCGGGACTTTGAAGCTTTCTTT. Residues: CASSFRDFEAFF.

This clonotype was found many times. The CDR3 nucleotides are TGTGCCAGCACCACTGGCAACTCTGGAAACACCATATATTTT. Encoded protein: CASTTGNSGNTIYF. The gene calls are TRBV28 and TRBJ1-3; D ambiguous. The CDR3 runs 14 residues. With 7 bases removed from V and 0 bases from J, the gap between germline ends came to 10 bases. Germline V gene sequence: CDR1 MDHEN, CDR2 SYDVKM.

At least ten counts were recorded for this clonotype. V gene TRBV5-1 combines with J gene TRBJ2-3; TRBD2 matches 11 bases. Unmatched junction bases numbered 9, after V lost 6 bases and J lost 6 bases. The CDR3 has 15 amino acids. Germline CDR1 SGHRS, CDR2 YFSETQ. CDR3 in amino acids: CASIPLAGGPDTQYF. The CDR3 nucleotides read TGCGCCAGCATCCCCCTAGCGGGAGGACCCGATACGCAGTATTTT.

This clonotype was detected ten times or more. The genes are TRBV27 and TRBJ2-1; D remains ambiguous. Germline V CDR1 and CDR2: MNHEY, SMNVEV (reference sequence). The CDR3 loop spans 16 amino acids. V gave up 5 bases and J gave up 5 bases, with 19 bases separating them. The CDR3 DNA reads as TGTGCCAGCAGTCCCGTGTTGGCTTCCCCGGACAATGAGCAGTTCTTC. Its protein is CASSPVLASPDNEQFF.

This clonotype was detected only a few times. The rearrangement uses TRBV5-6 and TRBJ2-1; TRBD1 might be the D (5 bases). CDR1 and CDR2 from the germline V gene are SGHDT and YYEEEE. Trimming removed 2 bases at V and 4 bases at J, with 13 bases between. This CDR3 has 15 residues. CDR3 loop: CASSFLAQGYNEQFF. The DNA of the CDR3 is TGTGCCAGCAGCTTCTTGGCCCAGGGATACAATGAGCAGTTCTTC.

There are many counts of this clonotype. The chain joins TRBV27 to TRBJ1-6; 7 bases agree with TRBD1. Per germline, CDR1 MNHEY and CDR2 SMNVEV (reference sequence). Trimming at V came to 1 base and at J to 9 bases, leaving 6 bases not matched to a gene. The CDR3 extends over 15 amino acids. CDR3 nucleotide sequence: TGTGCCAGCAGTTTATTGTCGGACAGGCGTTCACCCCTCCACTTT. Encoded protein: CASSLLSDRRSPLHF.

V gene TRBV20-1 combines with J gene TRBJ2-1; 9 bases agree with TRBD2. This CDR3 spans 14 amino acids. Unmatched junction bases numbered 5, after V lost 5 bases and J lost 3 bases. CDR1 is DFQATT, CDR2 SNEGSKA, per germline (reference sequence). CDR3 DNA: TGCAGTGCTTTAGCGGGAGCTCTCTACAATGAGCAGTTCTTC. It is translated as CSALAGALYNEQFF.

V is TRBV3-1 and J is TRBJ2-1; TRBD2 matches 9 bases. Germline V gene sequence: CDR1 LGHDT, CDR2 YNNKEL (reference sequence). The V gene end was trimmed by 1 base and the J gene end by 2 bases; junction bases not matched to a gene: 0. This CDR3 spans 15 amino acids. The CDR3 is CASSQGLAAYNEQFF. DNA of the CDR3: TGTGCCAGCAGCCAAGGACTAGCGGCCTACAATGAGCAGTTCTTC.

Comments on this clonotype: A read error may explain this, as a much larger clone is one base away. The chain links TRBV12-3 or TRBV12-4 to TRBJ2-5, with 10 bases matching TRBD1. This CDR3 has 17 residues. The DNA of the CDR3 is TGTGCCAGCAGTTCTACCTCGGGGGACAGGGGTCAAGAGACCCAGCACTTC. Amino acids: CASSSTSGDRGQETQHF.

The J gene is TRBJ2-7, the V gene TRBV19, with 9 nucleotides matching TRBD1. V lost 6 bases, J lost 0 bases, and 0 bases stayed unmatched. Germline-derived CDR1 and CDR2 are LNHDA and SQIVND (reference sequence). This CDR3 comprises 13 residues. The CDR3 spells CASRGQGSYEQYF. For the CDR3, the DNA is TGTGCCAGTAGGGGACAGGGCTCCTACGAGCAGTACTTC.

J is TRBJ2-7 and V is TRBV20-1, with 12 nucleotides matching TRBD2. CDR1 and CDR2 (germline): DFQATT, SNEGSKA (reference sequence). V shed 3 bases and J 4 bases; nucleotides not matched to a gene: 4. CDR3 length: 14 residues. CDR3 sequence reads: CSARTSGSGYEQYF. CDR3 nucleotides: TGCAGTGCTAGGACTAGCGGGAGCGGGTACGAGCAGTACTTC.

A few counts support this clonotype. This may arise from a read error, as a much more abundant clone is one base away. V gene TRBV27 combines with J gene TRBJ2-3; 10 bases are shared with TRBD2. From germline, CDR1 is MNHEY and CDR2 SMNVEV (reference sequence). The CDR3 runs to 16 residues. In DNA, the CDR3 is TGTACCAGCAGTTTATCAGCCAGCGGGAGGGCGGATACGCAGTATTTT. Its translation is CTSSLSASGRADTQYF.

J is TRBJ1-4 and V is TRBV4-2, with D perhaps matching TRBD1 (5 bases). The CDR3 covers 15 residues. The germline V gene encodes CDR1 LGHNA and CDR2 YNFKEQ. V was trimmed by 1 base and J by 5 bases, leaving 11 bases between them. The CDR3 nucleotides are TGTGCCAGCAGCCAAGCCCGGGGCCAGAATGAAAAACTGTTTTTT. This sequence encodes CASSQARGQNEKLFF.

This clonotype came up a few times. V and J are TRBV30 and TRBJ2-1; TRBD2 is a possible D gene (6 bases). CDR3 length equals 14 residues. Germline CDR1 reads GTSNPN; CDR2 reads SVGIG (reference sequence). Trimming took 5 bases from V and 9 from J, leaving 20 bases between them. The CDR3, as DNA: TGTGCCTGGGAATCGGGACTCCCCCCTGGTGAGCAGTTCTTC. Translating it yields CAWESGLPPGEQFF.

There are many counts of this clonotype. V is TRBV5-1 and J is TRBJ1-2; D is perhaps TRBD1 (6 bases). Germline values: CDR1 SGHRS, CDR2 YFSETQ. V shed 2 bases and J shed 2 bases, with 10 bases lying between them. This CDR3 is built from 14 residues. The CDR3 DNA follows: TGCGCCAGCAGCTTCGCCCAGGGGAACTATGGCTACACCTTC. It specifies CASSFAQGNYGYTF.

This clonotype came up many times. The chain uses TRBV12-3 or TRBV12-4 and TRBJ2-7; D assignment may be TRBD1 or TRBD2 (5 bases each). The V end was cut by 5 bases, the J end by 3 bases, with 11 bases between. The CDR3 contains 13 residues. The CDR3 DNA follows: TGTGCCAGCAGTCCCCGGGGCCGCTACGAGCAGTACGTC. It encodes CASSPRGRYEQYV.

This clonotype was seen many times. This rearrangement joins TRBV12-3 or TRBV12-4 to TRBJ1-1; TRBD1 might be the D (5 bases). The CDR3 spans 13 residues. The V gene lost 8 bases and the J gene lost 2 bases, with 12 bases spanning the gap. The CDR3 bases are TGTGCCAGCGATCGAACAGGAAACACTGAAGCTTTCTTT. This translates into CASDRTGNTEAFF.